A selection of T cell receptor beta chains follows, all from one sample in a study of shared clonotypes between healthy human individuals. Assay used: immunoSEQ multiplex PCR; TCRdb lists only in-frame clones, some missing. The data hold under 2,500,000 clones, with approximately 96% observed a single time. The material sequenced was naive CD4+ T cells sorted from blood. The receptor set was obtained from a man aged 18 to 30 in good health. The CDR3 runs from the conserved cysteine through the conserved F or W. The order of the fields is D gene, J gene, clone size, V gene, CDR3 protein, CDR3 DNA. D genes are given only for firm matches. Expanded clones get a size class; other rows say once, few or many, or leave the size out.

d_call: NA
j_call: TRBJ1-1
clone_size: NA
v_call: TRBV11-2
cdr3_aa: CASSLAEANTEAFF
cdr3_nt: TGTGCCAGCAGCTTAGCGGAGGCAAACACTGAAGCTTTCTTT

d_call: TRBD1
j_call: TRBJ1-1
clone_size: NA
v_call: TRBV30
cdr3_aa: CASKTGGSWVAFF
cdr3_nt: TGTGCCTCCAAAACAGGGGGCTCGTGGGTAGCTTTCTTT

d_call: NA
j_call: TRBJ1-2
clone_size: NA
v_call: TRBV6-6
cdr3_aa: CASRSGQLGYGYTF
cdr3_nt: TGTGCCAGCAGATCCGGGCAGCTTGGATATGGCTACACCTTC

d_call: NA
j_call: TRBJ2-2
clone_size: NA
v_call: TRBV25-1
cdr3_aa: CASSEFRQSYTGELFF
cdr3_nt: TGTGCCAGCAGTGAATTCAGACAGTCTTACACCGGGGAGCTGTTTTTT

d_call: NA
j_call: TRBJ1-6
clone_size: once
v_call: TRBV21-1
cdr3_aa: CASTPGRRRGRGLYNSPLHF
cdr3_nt: TGTGCCAGCACCCCAGGGAGGCGCAGGGGTCGAGGCCTCTATAATTCACCCCTCCACTTT

d_call: NA
j_call: TRBJ1-2
clone_size: NA
v_call: TRBV27
cdr3_aa: CATRTVSYGYTF
cdr3_nt: TGTGCCACCCGGACAGTCTCCTATGGCTACACCTTC

d_call: TRBD2
j_call: TRBJ2-1
clone_size: NA
v_call: TRBV2
cdr3_aa: CASKKLGTSGYNEQFF
cdr3_nt: TGTGCCAGCAAAAAACTCGGGACTAGCGGATACAATGAGCAGTTCTTC

d_call: TRBD2
j_call: TRBJ2-7
clone_size: NA
v_call: TRBV4-1
cdr3_aa: CASSHSSGGSSYEQYF
cdr3_nt: TGCGCCAGCAGCCACAGTAGCGGGGGGAGCTCCTACGAGCAGTACTTC

d_call: NA
j_call: TRBJ2-1
clone_size: NA
v_call: TRBV1
cdr3_aa: CTSSPSRGIRTRRLTNNEQFF
cdr3_nt: TGCACCAGCAGCCCTTCCCGGGGCATCAGGACCCGTCGACTCACTAACAATGAGCAGTTCTTC

d_call: TRBD1
j_call: TRBJ2-1
clone_size: NA
v_call: TRBV28
cdr3_aa: CASSDRDRGLNEQFF
cdr3_nt: TGTGCCAGCTCGGACCGGGACAGGGGGCTCAATGAGCAGTTCTTC

d_call: TRBD2
j_call: TRBJ2-2
clone_size: once
v_call: TRBV9
cdr3_aa: CASSTGGGRVSGELFF
cdr3_nt: TGTGCCAGCAGCACGGGAGGAGGGCGAGTCTCCGGGGAGCTGTTTTTT

d_call: NA
j_call: TRBJ1-6
clone_size: NA
v_call: TRBV6-1
cdr3_aa: CASSENSGSSYSPLHF
cdr3_nt: TGTGCCAGCAGTGAAAATTCTGGATCCAGTTATTCACCCCTCCACTTT

d_call: NA
j_call: TRBJ1-3
clone_size: NA
v_call: TRBV4-1
cdr3_aa: CASSQGSGAGNTIYF
cdr3_nt: TGCGCCAGCAGCCAAGGATCGGGGGCTGGAAACACCATATATTTT

d_call: NA
j_call: TRBJ1-2
clone_size: NA
v_call: TRBV30
cdr3_aa: CAWIRGGYGYTF
cdr3_nt: TGTGCCTGGATCAGGGGCGGCTATGGCTACACCTTC

d_call: NA
j_call: TRBJ1-2
clone_size: once
v_call: TRBV5-4
cdr3_aa: CASSLSADYGYTF
cdr3_nt: TGTGCCAGCAGCTTGTCGGCGGATTATGGCTACACCTTC

d_call: TRBD1
j_call: TRBJ2-2
clone_size: once
v_call: TRBV6-1
cdr3_aa: CATNTDRGRTGELFF
cdr3_nt: TGTGCCACCAACACCGACAGGGGGCGCACCGGGGAGCTGTTTTTT

d_call: NA
j_call: TRBJ2-3
clone_size: NA
v_call: TRBV9
cdr3_aa: CASSAAGADTQYF
cdr3_nt: TGTGCCAGCAGCGCCGCCGGGGCAGATACGCAGTATTTT

d_call: NA
j_call: TRBJ2-4
clone_size: NA
v_call: TRBV6-1
cdr3_aa: CASSENGFLAKNIQYF
cdr3_nt: TGTGCCAGCAGTGAAAATGGGTTCCTAGCCAAAAACATTCAGTACTTC

d_call: NA
j_call: TRBJ1-5
clone_size: NA
v_call: TRBV29-1
cdr3_aa: CSVGGQGSQPQHF
cdr3_nt: TGCAGCGTTGGAGGGCAGGGTAGCCAGCCCCAGCATTTT

d_call: NA
j_call: TRBJ2-5
clone_size: NA
v_call: TRBV11-2
cdr3_aa: CASSLGQKEGETQYF
cdr3_nt: TGTGCCAGCAGCTTAGGTCAGAAGGAGGGAGAGACCCAGTACTTC

d_call: TRBD2
j_call: TRBJ2-1
clone_size: NA
v_call: TRBV10-3
cdr3_aa: CASAPSGGTPEQFF
cdr3_nt: TGTGCCTCTGCGCCTAGCGGGGGGACACCTGAGCAGTTCTTC

d_call: NA
j_call: TRBJ1-5
clone_size: few
v_call: TRBV7-3
cdr3_aa: CASSLSRDGSQPQHF
cdr3_nt: TGTGCCAGCAGCTTATCCCGGGACGGGAGTCAGCCCCAGCATTTT

d_call: TRBD1
j_call: TRBJ1-2
clone_size: NA
v_call: TRBV29-1
cdr3_aa: CSVDAGTGHTYGYTF
cdr3_nt: TGCAGCGTTGACGCCGGGACAGGCCACACCTATGGCTACACCTTC

d_call: TRBD1
j_call: TRBJ1-2
clone_size: NA
v_call: TRBV7-9
cdr3_aa: CASSLRQGDPSANYGYTF
cdr3_nt: TGTGCCAGCAGCTTGAGGCAGGGGGACCCATCAGCTAACTATGGCTACACCTTC

d_call: TRBD2
j_call: TRBJ2-1
clone_size: NA
v_call: TRBV6-6
cdr3_aa: CASSYGTSGHNEQFF
cdr3_nt: TGTGCCAGCAGTTACGGGACTAGCGGACACAATGAGCAGTTCTTC

d_call: TRBD1
j_call: TRBJ2-7
clone_size: NA
v_call: TRBV5-1
cdr3_aa: CASSPGQGLYEQYF
cdr3_nt: TGCGCCAGCAGCCCGGGACAGGGTCTCTACGAGCAGTACTTC

d_call: TRBD1
j_call: TRBJ1-5
clone_size: NA
v_call: TRBV7-2
cdr3_aa: CASSFGGGAGQPQHF
cdr3_nt: TGTGCCAGCAGCTTTGGAGGGGGCGCCGGGCAGCCCCAGCATTTT

d_call: TRBD1
j_call: TRBJ1-4
clone_size: NA
v_call: TRBV10-1
cdr3_aa: CASSDHPGQEFNEKLFF
cdr3_nt: TGCGCCAGCAGTGACCATCCGGGACAGGAGTTTAATGAAAAACTGTTTTTT

d_call: TRBD2
j_call: TRBJ2-5
clone_size: NA
v_call: TRBV11-3
cdr3_aa: CASSKTSGRGQETQYF
cdr3_nt: TGTGCCAGCAGCAAGACTAGCGGGAGAGGGCAAGAGACCCAGTACTTC

d_call: TRBD2
j_call: TRBJ2-7
clone_size: NA
v_call: TRBV7-9
cdr3_aa: CASSTRTSGGYEQYF
cdr3_nt: TGTGCCAGCAGCACACGGACTAGCGGGGGCTACGAGCAGTACTTC

d_call: TRBD2
j_call: TRBJ2-1
clone_size: NA
v_call: TRBV6-1
cdr3_aa: CASSWERGTVNEQFF
cdr3_nt: TGTGCCAGCAGTTGGGAGCGGGGGACCGTCAATGAGCAGTTCTTC

d_call: NA
j_call: TRBJ2-1
clone_size: NA
v_call: TRBV2
cdr3_aa: CASSPSFSYNEQFF
cdr3_nt: TGTGCCAGCAGCCCTAGCTTCTCCTACAATGAGCAGTTCTTC

d_call: NA
j_call: TRBJ1-1
clone_size: NA
v_call: TRBV11-2
cdr3_aa: CASSHRPGAEAFF
cdr3_nt: TGTGCCAGCAGTCACCGACCGGGCGCTGAAGCTTTCTTT

d_call: TRBD1
j_call: TRBJ2-1
clone_size: NA
v_call: TRBV10-3
cdr3_aa: CAIRGTGTNEQFF
cdr3_nt: TGTGCCATCAGAGGGACAGGGACCAATGAGCAGTTCTTC

d_call: NA
j_call: TRBJ1-2
clone_size: NA
v_call: TRBV30
cdr3_aa: CAWSVRRPYGYTF
cdr3_nt: TGTGCCTGGAGTGTCCGACGGCCCTATGGCTACACCTTC

d_call: NA
j_call: TRBJ1-4
clone_size: once
v_call: TRBV7-2
cdr3_aa: CASSLAVWGQYFF
cdr3_nt: TGTGCCAGCAGCTTAGCAGTATGGGGGCAGTACTTTTTT

d_call: NA
j_call: TRBJ1-3
clone_size: NA
v_call: TRBV4-1
cdr3_aa: CASSRVEGPSGNTIYF
cdr3_nt: TGCGCCAGCAGCCGCGTCGAGGGTCCCAGTGGAAACACCATATATTTT

d_call: TRBD1
j_call: TRBJ2-5
clone_size: NA
v_call: TRBV6-6
cdr3_aa: CASSYSGAGGGETQYF
cdr3_nt: TGTGCCAGCAGTTACTCCGGGGCAGGGGGCGGAGAGACCCAGTACTTC

d_call: NA
j_call: TRBJ2-7
clone_size: NA
v_call: TRBV11-1
cdr3_aa: CASSLEVGSTSYEQYF
cdr3_nt: TGTGCCAGCAGCTTAGAGGTAGGCAGCACCTCCTACGAGCAGTACTTC

d_call: TRBD2
j_call: TRBJ2-1
clone_size: once
v_call: TRBV5-6
cdr3_aa: CASSIGLAALGEQFF
cdr3_nt: TGTGCCAGCAGCATCGGACTAGCGGCCCTAGGAGAGCAGTTCTTC

d_call: NA
j_call: TRBJ1-5
clone_size: NA
v_call: TRBV27
cdr3_aa: CASRTGGGNQPQHF
cdr3_nt: TGTGCCAGCAGGACGGGGGGGGGCAATCAGCCCCAGCATTTT

d_call: NA
j_call: TRBJ2-3
clone_size: NA
v_call: TRBV5-1
cdr3_aa: CASSLGNREDTQYF
cdr3_nt: TGCGCCAGCAGCTTGGGGAATCGAGAGGATACGCAGTATTTT

d_call: TRBD1
j_call: TRBJ1-2
clone_size: NA
v_call: TRBV6-4
cdr3_aa: CASSDIAGTGAHYGYTF
cdr3_nt: TGTGCCAGCAGTGACATCGCCGGGACAGGAGCCCACTATGGCTACACCTTC

d_call: NA
j_call: TRBJ2-5
clone_size: NA
v_call: TRBV10-2
cdr3_aa: CASSDGQQETQYF
cdr3_nt: TGCGCCAGCAGTGACGGCCAGCAAGAGACCCAGTACTTC

d_call: NA
j_call: TRBJ1-1
clone_size: NA
v_call: TRBV11-2
cdr3_aa: CASTASQGQRNTEAFF
cdr3_nt: TGTGCCAGCACCGCCTCCCAGGGGCAAAGGAACACTGAAGCTTTCTTT

d_call: TRBD2
j_call: TRBJ2-3
clone_size: NA
v_call: TRBV9
cdr3_aa: CASSVAPLAGADTQYF
cdr3_nt: TGTGCCAGCAGCGTAGCTCCCCTAGCGGGAGCGGATACGCAGTATTTT

d_call: TRBD2
j_call: TRBJ2-1
clone_size: once
v_call: TRBV5-1
cdr3_aa: CASSSSGGSYNEQFF
cdr3_nt: TGCGCCAGCAGCTCTAGCGGAGGCTCCTACAATGAGCAGTTCTTC

d_call: NA
j_call: TRBJ1-6
clone_size: once
v_call: TRBV28
cdr3_aa: CASSWGSNSPLHF
cdr3_nt: TGTGCCAGCAGTTGGGGGTCGAATTCACCCCTCCACTTT

d_call: NA
j_call: TRBJ1-6
clone_size: NA
v_call: TRBV6-6
cdr3_aa: CASSSGNNSPLHF
cdr3_nt: TGTGCCAGCAGTTCGGGAAATAATTCACCCCTCCACTTT

d_call: TRBD1
j_call: TRBJ1-1
clone_size: once
v_call: TRBV5-6
cdr3_aa: CASSLDRGLDTEAFF
cdr3_nt: TGTGCCAGCAGCCTGGACAGGGGACTGGACACTGAAGCTTTCTTT

d_call: NA
j_call: TRBJ1-5
clone_size: NA
v_call: TRBV2
cdr3_aa: CASTSLGTRADNSNQPQHF
cdr3_nt: TGTGCCAGCACCTCCCTGGGGACTCGGGCCGATAATAGCAATCAGCCCCAGCATTTT

d_call: TRBD1
j_call: TRBJ2-7
clone_size: NA
v_call: TRBV6-6
cdr3_aa: CASRTSGTGGSEQYF
cdr3_nt: TGTGCCAGCAGAACCTCCGGGACAGGGGGCTCCGAGCAGTACTTC

d_call: TRBD1
j_call: TRBJ2-5
clone_size: NA
v_call: TRBV2
cdr3_aa: CASNRDRGLPNQETQYF
cdr3_nt: TGTGCCAGCAACAGGGACAGGGGACTGCCCAACCAAGAGACCCAGTACTTC

d_call: TRBD1
j_call: TRBJ1-1
clone_size: NA
v_call: TRBV30
cdr3_aa: CAGKGQGALAFF
cdr3_nt: TGTGCCGGAAAAGGACAGGGGGCTTTGGCTTTCTTT

d_call: NA
j_call: TRBJ1-5
clone_size: NA
v_call: TRBV6-1
cdr3_aa: CASSDWIQPQHF
cdr3_nt: TGTGCCAGCAGTGACTGGATTCAGCCCCAGCATTTT

d_call: TRBD1
j_call: TRBJ2-7
clone_size: NA
v_call: TRBV30
cdr3_aa: CAWSVDRTYEQYF
cdr3_nt: TGTGCCTGGAGTGTGGACAGGACCTACGAGCAGTACTTC